This TCR beta chain was sequenced during a study of OX40 agonist ivuxolimab in advanced cancers. The overall study: Patients were treated with intravenous ivuxolimab, dosed at 0.01 to 10 mg/kg and infused every 2 weeks.

Study-wide findings and caveats: Dose levels from 0.1 to 3.0 mg/kg saw CD4+ and CD8+ blood T cells expand clonally by week 6. Not determined was the antigen specificity of the expanded peripheral T cells.

TCRdb's table, derived via immunoSEQ multiplex PCR, lists solely in-frame clones and lacks some. The sample has more than 85,000 clones, around 85% seen once; the top ten hold over 1.3%. A remark on this clone: Its antigen remains unidentified.

Germline assignment: CDR1 SQVTM and CDR2 ANQGSEA. The CDR3 is 15 amino acids. Trimming cost V 4 bases and J 5 bases, with 17 bases left between them. The material sequenced was CD4+ or CD8+ T cells sorted from blood, taken in a trial of the OX40 agonist ivuxolimab. The chain employs TRBV29-1 and TRBJ1-4; no clear D. The receptor was isolated from an adult with an advanced solid tumor such as melanoma, head and neck, liver or kidney cancer. CDR3 protein: CSVAASRAGNEKLFF. Written as DNA, the CDR3 is TGCAGCGTTGCCGCGAGTCGGGCGGGGAATGAAAAACTGTTTTTT.